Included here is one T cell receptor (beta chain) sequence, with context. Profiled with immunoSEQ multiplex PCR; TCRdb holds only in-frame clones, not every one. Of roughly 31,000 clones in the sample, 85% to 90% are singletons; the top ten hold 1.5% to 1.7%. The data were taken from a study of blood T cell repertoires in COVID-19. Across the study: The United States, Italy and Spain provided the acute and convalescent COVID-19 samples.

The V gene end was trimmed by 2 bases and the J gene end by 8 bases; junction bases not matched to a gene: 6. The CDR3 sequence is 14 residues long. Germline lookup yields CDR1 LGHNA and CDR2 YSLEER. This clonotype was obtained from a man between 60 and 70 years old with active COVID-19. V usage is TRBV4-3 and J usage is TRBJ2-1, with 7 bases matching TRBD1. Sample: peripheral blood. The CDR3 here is CASSQQGVGDEQFF. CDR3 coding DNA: TGCGCCAGCAGCCAACAGGGGGTTGGCGATGAGCAGTTCTTC.